What follows is one T cell receptor beta chain and its context. Its antigen is currently unknown. CDR1 is SGHNT, CDR2 YYREEE, per germline (reference sequence). This CDR3 is built from 14 residues. V was cut by 3 bases and J by 7 bases, with 14 bases left in between. Produced via immunoSEQ multiplex PCR; TCRdb's table is partial and in-frame only. The table has about 42,000 clones, approximately 85% seen once. As for time point: week 5, during vaccination. With topical imiquimod, each dose of the vaccine consisted of 300 ug of mutant IDH1 20-mer peptide. The data were taken from a study of a mutant IDH1 vaccine in newly diagnosed glioma. Whole-study findings and limits: Pseudoprogression looked unconnected to shifts in top peripheral T cell clonotypes.

This specimen was PBMCs, taken from a glioma patient whose treatment included an IDH1 peptide vaccine. The sequence was obtained from a man aged 35 to 55 with glioma. The gene calls are TRBV5-4 and TRBJ2-1; tentative D call: TRBD2 (6 bases). CDR3: CASSSGTVVNEQFF. Here the CDR3 DNA reads TGTGCCAGCAGCTCCGGGACTGTTGTAAATGAGCAGTTCTTC.